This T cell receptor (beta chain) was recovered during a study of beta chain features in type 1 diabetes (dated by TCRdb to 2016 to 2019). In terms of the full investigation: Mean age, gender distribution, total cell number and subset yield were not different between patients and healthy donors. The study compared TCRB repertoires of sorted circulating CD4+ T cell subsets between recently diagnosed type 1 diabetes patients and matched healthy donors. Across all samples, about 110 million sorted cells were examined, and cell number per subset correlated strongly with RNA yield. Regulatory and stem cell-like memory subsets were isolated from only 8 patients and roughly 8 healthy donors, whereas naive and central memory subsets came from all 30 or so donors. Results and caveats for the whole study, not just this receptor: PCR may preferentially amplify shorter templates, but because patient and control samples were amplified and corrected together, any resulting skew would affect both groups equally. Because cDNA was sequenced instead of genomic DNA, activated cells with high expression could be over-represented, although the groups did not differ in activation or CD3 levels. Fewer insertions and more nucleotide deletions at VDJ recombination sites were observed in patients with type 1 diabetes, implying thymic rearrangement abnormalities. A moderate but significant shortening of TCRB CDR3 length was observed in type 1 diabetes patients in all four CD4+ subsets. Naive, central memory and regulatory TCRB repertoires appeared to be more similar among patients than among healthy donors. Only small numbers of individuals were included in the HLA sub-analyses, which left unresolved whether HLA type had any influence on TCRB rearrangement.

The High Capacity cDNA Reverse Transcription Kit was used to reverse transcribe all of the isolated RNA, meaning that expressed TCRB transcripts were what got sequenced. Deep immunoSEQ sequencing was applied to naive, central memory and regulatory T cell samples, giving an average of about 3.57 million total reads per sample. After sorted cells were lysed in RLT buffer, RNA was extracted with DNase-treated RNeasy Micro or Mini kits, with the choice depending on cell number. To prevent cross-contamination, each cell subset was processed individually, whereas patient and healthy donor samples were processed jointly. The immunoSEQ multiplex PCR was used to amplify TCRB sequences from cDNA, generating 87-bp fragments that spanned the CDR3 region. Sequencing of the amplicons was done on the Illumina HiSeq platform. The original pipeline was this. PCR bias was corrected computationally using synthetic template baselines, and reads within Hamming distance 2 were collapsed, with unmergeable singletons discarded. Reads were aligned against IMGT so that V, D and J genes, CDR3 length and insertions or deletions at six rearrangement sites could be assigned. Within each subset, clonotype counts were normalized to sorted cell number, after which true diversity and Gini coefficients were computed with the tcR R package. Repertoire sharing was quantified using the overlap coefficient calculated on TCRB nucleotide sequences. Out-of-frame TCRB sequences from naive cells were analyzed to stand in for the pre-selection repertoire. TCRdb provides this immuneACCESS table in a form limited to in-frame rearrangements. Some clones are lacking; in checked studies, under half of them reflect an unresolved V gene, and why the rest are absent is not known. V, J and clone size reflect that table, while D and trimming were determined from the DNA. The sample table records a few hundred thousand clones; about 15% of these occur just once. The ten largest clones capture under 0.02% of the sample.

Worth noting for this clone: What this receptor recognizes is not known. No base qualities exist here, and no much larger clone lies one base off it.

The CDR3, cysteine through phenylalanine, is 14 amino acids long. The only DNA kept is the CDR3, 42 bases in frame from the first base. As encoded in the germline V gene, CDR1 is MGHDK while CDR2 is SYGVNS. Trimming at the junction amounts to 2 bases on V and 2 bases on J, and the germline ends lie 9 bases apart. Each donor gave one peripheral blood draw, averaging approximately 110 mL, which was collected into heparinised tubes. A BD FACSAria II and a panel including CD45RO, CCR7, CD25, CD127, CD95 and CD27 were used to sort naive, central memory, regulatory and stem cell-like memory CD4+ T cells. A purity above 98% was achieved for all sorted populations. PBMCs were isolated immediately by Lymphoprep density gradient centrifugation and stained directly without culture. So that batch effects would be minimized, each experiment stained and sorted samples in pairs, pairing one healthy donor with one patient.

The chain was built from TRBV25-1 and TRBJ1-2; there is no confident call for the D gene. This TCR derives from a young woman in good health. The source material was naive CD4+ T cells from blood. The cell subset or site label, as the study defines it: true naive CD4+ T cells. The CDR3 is CASSEMAANYGYTF. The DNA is TGTGCCAGCAGTGAAATGGCGGCGAACTATGGCTACACCTTC.